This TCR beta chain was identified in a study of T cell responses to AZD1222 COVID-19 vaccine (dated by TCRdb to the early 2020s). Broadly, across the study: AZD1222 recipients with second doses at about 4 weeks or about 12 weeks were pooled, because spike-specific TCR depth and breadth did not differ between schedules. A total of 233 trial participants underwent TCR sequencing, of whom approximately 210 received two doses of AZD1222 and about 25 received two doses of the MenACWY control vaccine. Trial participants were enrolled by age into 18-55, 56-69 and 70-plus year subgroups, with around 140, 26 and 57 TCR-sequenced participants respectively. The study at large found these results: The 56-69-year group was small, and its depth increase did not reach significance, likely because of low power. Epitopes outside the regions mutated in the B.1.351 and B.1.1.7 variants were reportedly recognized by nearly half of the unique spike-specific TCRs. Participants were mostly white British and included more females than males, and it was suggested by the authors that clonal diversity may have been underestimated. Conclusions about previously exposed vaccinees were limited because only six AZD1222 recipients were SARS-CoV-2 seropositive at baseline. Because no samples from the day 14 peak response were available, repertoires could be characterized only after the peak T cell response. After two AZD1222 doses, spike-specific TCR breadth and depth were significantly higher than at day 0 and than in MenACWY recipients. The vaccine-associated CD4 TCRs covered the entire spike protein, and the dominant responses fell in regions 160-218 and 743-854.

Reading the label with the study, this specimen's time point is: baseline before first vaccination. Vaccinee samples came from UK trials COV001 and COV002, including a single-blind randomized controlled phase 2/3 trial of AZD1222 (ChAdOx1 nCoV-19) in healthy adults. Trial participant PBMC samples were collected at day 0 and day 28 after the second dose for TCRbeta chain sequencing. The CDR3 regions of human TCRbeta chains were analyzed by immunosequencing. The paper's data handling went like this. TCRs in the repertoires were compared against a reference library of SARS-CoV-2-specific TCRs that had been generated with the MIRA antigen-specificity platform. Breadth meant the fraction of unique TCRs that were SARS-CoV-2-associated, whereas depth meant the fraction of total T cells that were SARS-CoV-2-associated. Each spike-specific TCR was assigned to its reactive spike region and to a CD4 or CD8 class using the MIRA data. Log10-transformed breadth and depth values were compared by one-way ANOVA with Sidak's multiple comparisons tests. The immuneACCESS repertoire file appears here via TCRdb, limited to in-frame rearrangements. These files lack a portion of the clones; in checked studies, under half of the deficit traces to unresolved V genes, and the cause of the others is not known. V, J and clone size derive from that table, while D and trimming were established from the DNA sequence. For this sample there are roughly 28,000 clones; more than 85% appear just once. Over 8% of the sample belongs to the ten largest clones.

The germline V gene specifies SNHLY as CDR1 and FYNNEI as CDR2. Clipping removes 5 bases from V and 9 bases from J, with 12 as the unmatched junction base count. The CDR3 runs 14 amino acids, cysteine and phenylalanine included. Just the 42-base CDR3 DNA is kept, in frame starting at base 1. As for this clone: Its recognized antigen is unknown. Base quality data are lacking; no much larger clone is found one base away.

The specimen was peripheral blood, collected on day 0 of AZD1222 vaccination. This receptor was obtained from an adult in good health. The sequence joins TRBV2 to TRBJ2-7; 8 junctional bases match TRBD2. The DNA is TGTGCCAGCAGTCCTGGGACTAGTACTGGTAGGCAGTACTTC. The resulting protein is CASSPGTSTGRQYF.